This TCR beta chain was recovered during a study of blood T cell repertoires in COVID-19. Overall study context: Researchers got acute and convalescent COVID-19 samples from the United States, Italy and Spain. Sample material is recorded as cDNA or gDNA derived from T cells, B-cell-depleted T cells, or PBMCs.

This clone was detected only once. Clones were sequenced by immunoSEQ multiplex PCR, and TCRdb holds only the in-frame ones, with some missing. Of approximately 220,000 clones listed, about 85% are singletons. The CDR3 covers 16 residues. Per germline, CDR1 KGHSH and CDR2 LQKENI. The ends lost 2 bases at V and 10 bases at J; junction bases unmatched: 11. J is TRBJ2-5 and V is TRBV18; 12 nucleotides align to TRBD2. The specimen was peripheral blood. This sequence was found in a woman in her sixties or seventies who had recovered from COVID-19. The CDR3 loop reads CASSPGTTSGGQGQYF. Here the CDR3 DNA reads TGTGCCAGCTCACCAGGGACGACTAGCGGGGGACAGGGCCAGTACTTC. The full variable domain, in which reference TRBV18 and TRBJ2-5 provide the parts outside the CDR3, is NAGVMQNPRHLVRRRGQEARLRCSPMKGHSHVYWYRQLPEEGLKFMVYLQKENIIDESGMPKERFSAEFPKEGPSILRIQQVVRGDSAAYFCASSPGTTSGGQGQYFGPGTRLLVL.